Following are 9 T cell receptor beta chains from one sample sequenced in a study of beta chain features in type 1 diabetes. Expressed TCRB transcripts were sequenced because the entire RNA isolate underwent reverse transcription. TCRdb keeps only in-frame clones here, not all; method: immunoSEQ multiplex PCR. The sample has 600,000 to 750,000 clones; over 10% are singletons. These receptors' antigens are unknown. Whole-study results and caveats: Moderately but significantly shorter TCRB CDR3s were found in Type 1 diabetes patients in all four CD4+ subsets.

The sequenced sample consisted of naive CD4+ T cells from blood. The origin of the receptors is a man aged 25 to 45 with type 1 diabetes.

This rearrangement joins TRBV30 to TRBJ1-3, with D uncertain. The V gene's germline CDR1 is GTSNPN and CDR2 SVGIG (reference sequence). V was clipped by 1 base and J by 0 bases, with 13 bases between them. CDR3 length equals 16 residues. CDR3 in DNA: TGTGCCTGGAGTGGTCCGGGAATCGGCTCTGGAAACACCATATATTTT. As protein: CAWSGPGIGSGNTIYF.

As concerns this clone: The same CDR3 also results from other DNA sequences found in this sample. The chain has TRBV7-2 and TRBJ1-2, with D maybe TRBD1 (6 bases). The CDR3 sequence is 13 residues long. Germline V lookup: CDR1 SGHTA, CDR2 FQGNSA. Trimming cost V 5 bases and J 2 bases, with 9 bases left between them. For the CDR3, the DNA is TGTGCCAGCAGCCGGGACATAAACTATGGCTACACCTTC. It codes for CASSRDINYGYTF. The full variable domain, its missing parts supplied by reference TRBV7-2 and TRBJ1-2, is GAGVSQSPSNKVTEKGKDVELRCDPISGHTALYWYRQSLGQGLEFLIYFQGNSAPDKSGLPSDRFSAERTGGSVSTLTIQRTQQEDSAVYLCASSRDINYGYTFGSGTRLTVV.

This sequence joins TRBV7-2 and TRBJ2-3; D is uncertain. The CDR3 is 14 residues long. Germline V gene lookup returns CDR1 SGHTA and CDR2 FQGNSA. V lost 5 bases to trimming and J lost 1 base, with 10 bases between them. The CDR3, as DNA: TGTGCCAGCAGCCGACGGACGGGCACAGATACGCAGTATTTT. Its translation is CASSRRTGTDTQYF.

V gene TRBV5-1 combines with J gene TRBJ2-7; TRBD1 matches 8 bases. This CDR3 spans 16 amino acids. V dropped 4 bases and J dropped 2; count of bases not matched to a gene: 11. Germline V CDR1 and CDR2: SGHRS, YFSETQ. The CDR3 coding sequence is TGCGCCAGCAGCATACAGGGGGAGACTGAGACCTACGAGCAGTACTTC. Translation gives CASSIQGETETYEQYF.

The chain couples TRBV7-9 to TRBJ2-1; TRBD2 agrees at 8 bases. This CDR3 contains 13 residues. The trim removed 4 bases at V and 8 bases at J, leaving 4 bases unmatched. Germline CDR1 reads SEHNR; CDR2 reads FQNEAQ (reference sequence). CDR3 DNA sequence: TGTGCCAGCAGCTCGGGGGGGCTCTATGAGCAGTTCTTC. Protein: CASSSGGLYEQFF.

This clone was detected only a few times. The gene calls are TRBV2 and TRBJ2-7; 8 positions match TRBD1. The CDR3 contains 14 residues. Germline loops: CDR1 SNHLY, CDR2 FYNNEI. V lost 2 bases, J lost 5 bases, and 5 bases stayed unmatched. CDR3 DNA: TGTGCCAGCAGTGAAAGGACAGGGCTCCACGAGCAGTACTTC. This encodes CASSERTGLHEQYF.

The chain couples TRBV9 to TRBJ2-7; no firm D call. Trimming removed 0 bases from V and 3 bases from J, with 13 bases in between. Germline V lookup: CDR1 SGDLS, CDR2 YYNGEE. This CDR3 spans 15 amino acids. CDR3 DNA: TGTGCCAGCAGCGTAGGGACCGGGTTGGTCTACGAGCAGTACTTC. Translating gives CASSVGTGLVYEQYF. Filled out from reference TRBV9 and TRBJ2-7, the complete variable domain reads DSGVTQTPKHLITATGQRVTLRCSPRSGDLSVYWYQQSLDQGLQFLIQYYNGEERAKGNILERFSAQQFPDLHSELNLSSLELGDSALYFCASSVGTGLVYEQYFGPGTRLTVT.

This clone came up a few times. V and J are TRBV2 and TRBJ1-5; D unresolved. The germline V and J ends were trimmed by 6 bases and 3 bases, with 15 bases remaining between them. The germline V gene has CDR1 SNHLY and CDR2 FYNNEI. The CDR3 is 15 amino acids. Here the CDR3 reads CASSPGLTLNQPQHF. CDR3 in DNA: TGTGCCAGCAGCCCCGGACTCACTCTCAATCAGCCCCAGCATTTT.

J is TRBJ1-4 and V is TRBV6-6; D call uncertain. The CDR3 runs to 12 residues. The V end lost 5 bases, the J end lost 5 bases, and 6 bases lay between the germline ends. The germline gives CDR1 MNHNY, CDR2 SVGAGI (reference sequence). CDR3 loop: CASSDGNEKLFF. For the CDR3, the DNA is TGTGCCAGCAGTGACGGAAATGAAAAACTGTTTTTT.